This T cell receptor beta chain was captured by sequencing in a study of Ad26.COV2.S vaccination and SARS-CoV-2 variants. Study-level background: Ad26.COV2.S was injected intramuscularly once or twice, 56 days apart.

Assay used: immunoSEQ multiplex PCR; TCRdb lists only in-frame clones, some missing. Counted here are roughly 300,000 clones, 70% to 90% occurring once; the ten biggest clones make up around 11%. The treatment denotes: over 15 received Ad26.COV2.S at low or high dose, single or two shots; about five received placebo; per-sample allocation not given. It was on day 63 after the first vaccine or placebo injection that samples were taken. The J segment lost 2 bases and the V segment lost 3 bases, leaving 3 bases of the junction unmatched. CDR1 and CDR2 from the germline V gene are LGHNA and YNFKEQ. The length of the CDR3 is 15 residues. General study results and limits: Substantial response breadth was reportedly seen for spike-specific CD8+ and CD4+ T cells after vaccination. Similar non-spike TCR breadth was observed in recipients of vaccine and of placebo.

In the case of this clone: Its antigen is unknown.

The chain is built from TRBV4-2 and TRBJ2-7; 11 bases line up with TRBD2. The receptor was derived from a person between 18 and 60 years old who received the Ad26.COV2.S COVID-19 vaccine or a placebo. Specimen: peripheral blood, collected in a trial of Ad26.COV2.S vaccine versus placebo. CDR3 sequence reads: CASSQGLAVPYEQYF. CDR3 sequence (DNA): TGTGCCAGCAGCCAGGGACTAGCGGTGCCCTACGAGCAGTACTTC.